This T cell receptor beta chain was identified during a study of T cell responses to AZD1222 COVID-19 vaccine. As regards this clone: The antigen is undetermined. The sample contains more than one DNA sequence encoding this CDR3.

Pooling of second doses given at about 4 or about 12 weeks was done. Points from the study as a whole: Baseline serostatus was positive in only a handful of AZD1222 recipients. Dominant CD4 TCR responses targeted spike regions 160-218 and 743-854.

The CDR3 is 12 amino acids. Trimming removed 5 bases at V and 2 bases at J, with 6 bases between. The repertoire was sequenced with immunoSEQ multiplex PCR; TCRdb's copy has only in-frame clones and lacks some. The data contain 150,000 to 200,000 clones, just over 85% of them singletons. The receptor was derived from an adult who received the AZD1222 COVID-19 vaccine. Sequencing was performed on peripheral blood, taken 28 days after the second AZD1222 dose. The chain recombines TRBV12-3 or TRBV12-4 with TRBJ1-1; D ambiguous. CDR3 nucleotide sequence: TGTGCCAGCAGTCTGGTTAACACTGAAGCTTTCTTT. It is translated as CASSLVNTEAFF.